Sequencing of this T cell receptor (beta chain) was carried out in a study of shared clonotypes between healthy human individuals. The assay ran at deep level. Only in-frame clones appear in the TCRdb table, and some are missing; sequencing was by immunoSEQ multiplex PCR. The repertoire holds millions of clones, with over 85% as singletons. Material for sequencing was naive CD4+ T cells from PBMCs. The subset here: CD45RA+ positively selected. The clonotype originates from a man aged 18 to 30 in good health. Some clones in this sample may be carry-over from other donors' samples.

The CDR3 sequence: CASQGGGSDQPQHF. The CDR3 DNA is TGTGCCAGTCAAGGAGGAGGGAGCGATCAGCCCCAGCATTTT. The rearrangement links TRBV25-1 to TRBJ1-5; D call uncertain. This CDR3 is built from 14 residues. Trimming left V 9 bases short and J 5 bases short, with 17 bases between. Germline V gene data show CDR1 as MGHDK and CDR2 as SYGVNS.